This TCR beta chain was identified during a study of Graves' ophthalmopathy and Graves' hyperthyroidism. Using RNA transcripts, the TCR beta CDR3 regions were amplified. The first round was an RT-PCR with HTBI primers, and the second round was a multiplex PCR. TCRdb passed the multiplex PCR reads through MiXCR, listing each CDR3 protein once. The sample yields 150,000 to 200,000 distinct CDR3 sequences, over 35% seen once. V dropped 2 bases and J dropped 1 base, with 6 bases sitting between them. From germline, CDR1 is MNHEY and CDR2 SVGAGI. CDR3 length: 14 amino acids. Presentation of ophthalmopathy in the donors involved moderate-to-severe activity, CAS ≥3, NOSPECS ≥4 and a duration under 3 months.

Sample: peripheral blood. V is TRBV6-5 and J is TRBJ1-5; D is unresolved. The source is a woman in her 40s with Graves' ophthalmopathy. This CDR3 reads CASSYRASNQPQHF. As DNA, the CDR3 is TGTGCCAGCAGTTACCGGGCCAGCAATCAGCCCCAGCATTTT.